This TCR beta chain was profiled in a study of CD8 T cells in ankylosing spondylitis. Study-level points and caveats: A motif of fewer than ten highly homologous TCR beta variants was seen as apparently characteristic of ankylosing spondylitis blood.

Trimming took 2 bases from V and 3 from J; bases not matched to a gene: 5. Germline CDR1 SGHAT, CDR2 FQDESV (reference sequence). CDR3 length equals 15 residues. Worth noting for this clonotype: What it binds is unknown.

Using its own MiXCR run on the 5' RACE reads, TCRdb lists one record per CDR3 protein. The repertoire holds 150,000 to 200,000 distinct CDR3 sequences, with around 20% as singletons. The gene calls are TRBV11-1 and TRBJ2-7, with TRBD2 matching over 9 bases. The clonotype originates from a male donor with ankylosing spondylitis or in good health (not recorded which). The sequencing sample was made of blood, either unsorted or a sorted T cell fraction (not recorded which). CDR3 sequence: CASSLLAGRNYEQYF. In nucleotides, the CDR3 is TGTGCCAGCAGCTTACTAGCGGGGAGAAACTACGAGCAGTACTTC.